This entry is about one T cell receptor beta chain. As yet, its antigen is unknown. During construction of the library, unique molecular identifiers were attached to individual cDNA molecules for quantitative, reproducible TCR counting. TCRdb reprocessed the RACE reads with MiXCR, giving one entry per CDR3 protein. This table has around 40,000 distinct CDR3 sequences, roughly 12% appearing once. The time point: patch test 3, about 24 weeks after DPC sensitization. As for treatment: therapeutic diphenylcyclopropenone sensitization with weekly scalp DPC. Extraction yielded total RNA from whole blood (unfractionated). The data belong to a study of human T cells and chemical hapten exposure. Study context: Slight differences in pooled library volume were the main source of varying TCR yields across samples. Overall study findings and caveats: Sensitization with DPC brought no change to TCRs above 1 in 1000 in frequency. There was a positive correlation between PT1 expanded TCR counts and patch test score.

The sequence derives from a woman aged 40 to 50 with alopecia areata. Some clones in this sample may be carry-over from other donors' samples. Here the sequenced sample was whole blood, taken in connection with sensitization to the hapten diphenylcyclopropenone (DPC).

The CDR3 protein is CAIPGRQAGPYNEQFF. Written as DNA, the CDR3 is TGTGCCATCCCGGGGCGACAGGCTGGGCCCTACAATGAGCAGTTCTTC. The rearrangement uses TRBV5-4 and TRBJ2-1, with TRBD1 as a possible D gene (6 bases). This CDR3 comprises 16 residues. With 9 bases removed from V and 2 bases from J, the gap between germline ends came to 21 bases. Germline-derived CDR1 and CDR2 are SGHNT and YYREEE (reference sequence).